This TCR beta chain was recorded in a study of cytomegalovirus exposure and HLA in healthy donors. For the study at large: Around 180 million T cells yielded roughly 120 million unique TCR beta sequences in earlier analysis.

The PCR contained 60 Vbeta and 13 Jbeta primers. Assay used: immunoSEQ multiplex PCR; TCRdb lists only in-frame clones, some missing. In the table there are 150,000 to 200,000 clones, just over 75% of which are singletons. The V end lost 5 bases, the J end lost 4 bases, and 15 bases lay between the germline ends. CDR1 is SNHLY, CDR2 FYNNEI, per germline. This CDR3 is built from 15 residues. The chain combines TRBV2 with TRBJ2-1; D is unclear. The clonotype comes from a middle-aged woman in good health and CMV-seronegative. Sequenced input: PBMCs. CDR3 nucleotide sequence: TGTGCCAGCAGTCCTCAGGAATTTGAATACAATGAGCAGTTCTTC. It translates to CASSPQEFEYNEQFF.